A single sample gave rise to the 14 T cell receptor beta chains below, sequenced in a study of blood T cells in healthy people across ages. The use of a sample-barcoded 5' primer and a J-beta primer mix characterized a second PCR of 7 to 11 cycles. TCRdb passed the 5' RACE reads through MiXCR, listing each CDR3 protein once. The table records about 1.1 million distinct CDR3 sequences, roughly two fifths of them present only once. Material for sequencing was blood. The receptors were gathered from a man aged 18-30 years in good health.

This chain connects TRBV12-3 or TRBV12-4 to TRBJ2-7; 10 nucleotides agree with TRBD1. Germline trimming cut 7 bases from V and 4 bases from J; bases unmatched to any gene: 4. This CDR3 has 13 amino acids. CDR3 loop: CASNRDRGYEQYF. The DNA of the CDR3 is TGTGCCAGCAACCGGGACAGGGGATACGAGCAGTACTTC.

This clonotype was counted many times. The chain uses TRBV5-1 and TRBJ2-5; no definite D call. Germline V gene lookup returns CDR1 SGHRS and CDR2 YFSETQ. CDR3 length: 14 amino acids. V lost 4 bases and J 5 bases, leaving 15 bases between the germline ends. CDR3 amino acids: CASSLRTEWETQYF. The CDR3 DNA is TGCGCCAGCAGCCTTCGGACGGAATGGGAGACCCAGTACTTC.

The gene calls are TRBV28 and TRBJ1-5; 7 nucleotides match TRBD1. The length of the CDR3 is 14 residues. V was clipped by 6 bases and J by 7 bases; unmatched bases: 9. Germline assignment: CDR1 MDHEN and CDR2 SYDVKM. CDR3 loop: CASRPTGVRQPQHF. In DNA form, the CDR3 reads TGTGCCAGCAGGCCAACAGGGGTAAGGCAGCCCCAGCATTTT.

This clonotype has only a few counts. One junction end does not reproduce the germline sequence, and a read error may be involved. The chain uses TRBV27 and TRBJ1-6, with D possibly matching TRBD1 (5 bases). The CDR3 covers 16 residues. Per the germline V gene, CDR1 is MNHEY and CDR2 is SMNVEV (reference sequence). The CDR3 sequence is CASRGDGGVRNSPLHF. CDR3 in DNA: TGTGCCAGCAGGGGGGATGGGGGGGTCAGGAATTCGCCCCTCCACTTT.

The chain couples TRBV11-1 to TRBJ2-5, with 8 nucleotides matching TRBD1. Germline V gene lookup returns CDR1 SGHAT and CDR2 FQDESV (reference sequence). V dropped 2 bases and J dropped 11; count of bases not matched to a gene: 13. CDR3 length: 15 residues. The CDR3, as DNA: TGTGCCAGCAGCTTACAGGGGGCATATATCTATGAGCAGTACTTC. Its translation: CASSLQGAYIYEQYF.

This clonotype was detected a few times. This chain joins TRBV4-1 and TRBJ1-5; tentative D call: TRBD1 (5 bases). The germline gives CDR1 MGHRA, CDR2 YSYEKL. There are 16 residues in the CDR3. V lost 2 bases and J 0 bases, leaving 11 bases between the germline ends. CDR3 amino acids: CASSQMGGVSNQPQHF. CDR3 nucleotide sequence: TGCGCCAGCAGCCAAATGGGAGGGGTTAGCAATCAGCCCCAGCATTTT.

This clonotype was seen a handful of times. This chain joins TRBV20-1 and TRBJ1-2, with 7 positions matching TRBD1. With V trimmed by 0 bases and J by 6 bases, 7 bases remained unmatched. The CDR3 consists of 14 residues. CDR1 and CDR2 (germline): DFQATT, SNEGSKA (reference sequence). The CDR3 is CSARDPTGMDGYTF. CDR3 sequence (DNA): TGCAGTGCTAGAGATCCGACAGGGATGGATGGCTACACCTTC.

As DNA, the CDR3 is TGTGCCAGCAGCCAACGGAGCTGGGAGCAGTACTTC. It is translated as CASSQRSWEQYF. This sequence joins TRBV4-2 and TRBJ2-1, with D unresolved. The assigned J gene may be wrong: the sequence end matches TRBJ2-7 better. The germline gives CDR1 LGHNA, CDR2 YNFKEQ. There are 12 residues in the CDR3.

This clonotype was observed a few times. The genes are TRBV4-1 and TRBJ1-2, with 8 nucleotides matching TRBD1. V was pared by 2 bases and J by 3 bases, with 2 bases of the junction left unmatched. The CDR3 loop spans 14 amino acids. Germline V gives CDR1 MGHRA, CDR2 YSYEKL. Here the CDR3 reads CASSQIQGDYGYTF. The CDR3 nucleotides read TGCGCCAGCAGCCAAATACAGGGGGACTATGGCTACACCTTC.

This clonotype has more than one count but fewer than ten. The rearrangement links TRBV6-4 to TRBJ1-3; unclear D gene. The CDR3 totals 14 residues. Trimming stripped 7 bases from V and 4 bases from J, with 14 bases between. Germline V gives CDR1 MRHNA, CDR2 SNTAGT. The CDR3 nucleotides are TGTGCCAGCAACCTACGGGGAGCGGGAAACACCATATATTTT. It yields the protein CASNLRGAGNTIYF.

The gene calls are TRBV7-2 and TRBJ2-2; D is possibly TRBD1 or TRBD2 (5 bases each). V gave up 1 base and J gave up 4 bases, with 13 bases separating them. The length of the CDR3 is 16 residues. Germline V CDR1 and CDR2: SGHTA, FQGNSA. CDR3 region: CASSLDPGQVTGELFF. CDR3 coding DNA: TGTGCCAGCAGCTTAGATCCGGGGCAGGTCACCGGGGAGCTGTTTTTT.

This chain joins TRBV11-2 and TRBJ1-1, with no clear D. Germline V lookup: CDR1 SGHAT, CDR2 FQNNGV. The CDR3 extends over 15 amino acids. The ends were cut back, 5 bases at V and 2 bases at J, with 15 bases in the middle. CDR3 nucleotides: TGTGCCAGCAGCCCCCCGGGCCGCCCTAACACTGAAGCTTTCTTT. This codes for CASSPPGRPNTEAFF.

The CDR3 nucleotides read TGCGCCAGCAGCGTACGGGGACAGGGGGCCCTGGGGGAGCTGTTTTTT. It yields the protein CASSVRGQGALGELFF. The V gene is TRBV4-3, the J gene TRBJ2-2; 12 positions agree with TRBD1. This CDR3 is 16 amino acids long. The germline gives CDR1 LGHNA, CDR2 YSLEER. V lost 5 bases and J lost 8; bases outside the gene matches: 9.

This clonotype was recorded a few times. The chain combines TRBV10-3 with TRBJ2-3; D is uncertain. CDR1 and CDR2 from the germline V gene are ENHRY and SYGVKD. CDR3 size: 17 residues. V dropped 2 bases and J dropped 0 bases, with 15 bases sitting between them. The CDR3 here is CAISEASSVFSTDTQYF. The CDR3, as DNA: TGTGCCATCAGTGAGGCCTCTAGTGTATTTAGCACAGATACGCAGTATTTT.